The rows below give T cell receptor beta chains drawn from one sample of a study of cytomegalovirus exposure and HLA in healthy donors. Sequenced by immunoSEQ multiplex PCR; TCRdb stores in-frame clones only, minus some. Of 95,000 or so clones in the sample, approximately 80% were seen once. Sequenced input: PBMCs. These receptors were obtained from a woman in her 70s in good health and CMV-seropositive. Both conserved end residues are part of each CDR3. The D gene is left open where the match is weak. Not every row has a clone size; where given, it reads once, few, many or a size class.

J gene	V gene	clone size	D gene	CDR3 DNA	CDR3 protein
TRBJ1-1	TRBV19	.	TRBD1	TGTGCCAGTAGTTCTCCGGGACAGGGGCGGACTGAAGCTTTCTTT	CASSSPGQGRTEAFF
TRBJ2-3	TRBV7-3	.	.	TGTGCCAGCAGCCCGGGCACAGATACGCAGTATTTT	CASSPGTDTQYF
TRBJ2-6	TRBV6-6	.	.	TGTGCCAGCAGTCCCTTCAGCTCTGGGGCCAACGTCCTGACTTTC	CASSPFSSGANVLTF
TRBJ1-1	TRBV5-1	.	TRBD1	TGCGCCAGCAGCTCGACAGGGGTTACTGAAGCTTTCTTT	CASSSTGVTEAFF
TRBJ1-4	TRBV2	once	.	TGTGCCAGCACCCGAAACTTTAATGAAAAACTGTTTTTT	CASTRNFNEKLFF
TRBJ1-3	TRBV5-1	.	.	TGCGCCAGCAGCTTATCGGGAACCACCTCTGGAAACACCATATATTTT	CASSLSGTTSGNTIYF
TRBJ2-3	TRBV5-1	once	TRBD2	TGCGCCAGCAGCTTCGGGACTAGCGGGAGGGCCGTAGATACGCAGTATTTT	CASSFGTSGRAVDTQYF
TRBJ2-1	TRBV11-3	.	TRBD2	TGTGCCAGCAGCCCCACGACTAGCGGGAGCTACAATGAGCAGTTCTTC	CASSPTTSGSYNEQFF
TRBJ1-1	TRBV7-2	.	.	TGTGCCAGCAGCTCTGACAGCCTCTATGGCGCTTTCTTT	CASSSDSLYGAFF
TRBJ1-4	TRBV27	.	.	TGTGCCAGCAGGCCGGGTAAAGCACGTAATGAAAAACTGTTTTTT	CASRPGKARNEKLFF
TRBJ2-1	TRBV5-1	.	TRBD2	TGCGCCAGCAGCTTGGCCGTCGGCGGGAGGGCGCAGCGACGATTCAATGAGCAGTTCTTC	CASSLAVGGRAQRRFNEQFF
TRBJ2-7	TRBV13	.	TRBD2	TGTGCCAGCAGCTCGTCTAGCGGATCCTACGAGCAGTACTTC	CASSSSSGSYEQYF
TRBJ2-7	TRBV10-3	.	TRBD2	TGTGCCATCAGTCCGGGACTAGCGGGTCAAGAGCAGTACTTC	CAISPGLAGQEQYF
TRBJ2-3	TRBV30	.	TRBD2	TGTGCCTGGAGTGGCGGTAGCGGGAGGAACGGAGATACGCAGTATTTT	CAWSGGSGRNGDTQYF
TRBJ1-2	TRBV4-1	once	.	TGCGCCAGCAGCGTAGGCTTAGAGGGACAAAACTATGGCTACACCTTC	CASSVGLEGQNYGYTF
TRBJ2-2	TRBV7-3	.	.	TGTGCCAGCAGCCGGGGACACCTCGCGAACACCGGGGAGCTGTTTTTT	CASSRGHLANTGELFF
TRBJ2-2	TRBV5-4	few	TRBD2	TGTGCCAGCAGTCCGGGACTAGCGGACACCGGGGAGCTGTTTTTT	CASSPGLADTGELFF
TRBJ2-7	TRBV15	.	.	TGTGCCACCAGCAGAGATTCTTCGGCGGAGGCCGAGCAGTACTTC	CATSRDSSAEAEQYF
TRBJ2-1	TRBV5-4	.	TRBD2	TGTGCCAGCACGGGCAGGCGGGAGGCCCCATCGAATGAGCAGTTCTTC	CASTGRREAPSNEQFF
TRBJ2-6	TRBV5-1	.	.	TGCGCCAGCAAAGAGGGTGGAACCTCTGGGGCCAACGTCCTGACTTTC	CASKEGGTSGANVLTF
TRBJ2-4	TRBV7-2	.	TRBD2	TGTGCCAGCAGCTTCCCTCAAGCGGGAGGGGGCAAAAACATTCAGTACTTC	CASSFPQAGGGKNIQYF
TRBJ2-7	TRBV6-5	once	TRBD1	TGTGCCAGCAGCGCCCTGGGGACAGAGTCCTACGAGCAGTACTTC	CASSALGTESYEQYF
TRBJ2-3	TRBV7-8	.	.	TGTGCCAGCTACGACGAGGAGGATACGCAGTATTTT	CASYDEEDTQYF
TRBJ2-1	TRBV7-3	few	.	TGTGCCAGCAGCTTAGCGGGGCTCGAAATCAATGAGCAGTTCTTC	CASSLAGLEINEQFF
TRBJ2-2	TRBV30	few	.	TGTGCCTGGAGTGTCGTAGGGGCAACGACCGGGGAGCTGTTTTTT	CAWSVVGATTGELFF
TRBJ2-5	TRBV10-2	.	.	TGCGCCAGCAGTGGACAGAGACAAGAGACCCAGTACTTC	CASSGQRQETQYF
TRBJ2-7	TRBV14	.	.	TGTGCCAGCAGCCAAACTATCTCTTACGAGCAGTACTTC	CASSQTISYEQYF
TRBJ2-3	TRBV9	.	TRBD1	TGTGCCAGCAGCCTCCAGGGACAGAACACAGATACGCAGTATTTT	CASSLQGQNTDTQYF
TRBJ2-5	TRBV4-1	.	.	TGCGCCAGCAGCCAGGGTCCTTTGAGGGAAGGGCAAGAGACCCAGTACTTC	CASSQGPLREGQETQYF
TRBJ1-1	TRBV5-6	.	TRBD1	TGTGCCAGCAGCTGGGACAGGAACACTGAAGCTTTCTTT	CASSWDRNTEAFF
TRBJ2-5	TRBV30	few	TRBD2	TGTGCCTGGAGCCCAGGACTAGCGGGCAAGGAGACCCAGTACTTC	CAWSPGLAGKETQYF
TRBJ2-6	TRBV18	.	TRBD1	TGTGCCAGCTCACCACCCCGACAGGGTGGGGCCCACATCAGCTCTGGGGCCAACGTCCTGACTTTC	CASSPPRQGGAHISSGANVLTF
TRBJ2-1	TRBV19	.	.	TGTGCCAGTAGTCTGAAAACTAGGGTACCGCAGTTCTTC	CASSLKTRVPQFF
TRBJ1-2	TRBV30	.	TRBD1	TGTGCCTGGAGGCCGACAGGGAACTATGGCTACACCTTC	CAWRPTGNYGYTF
TRBJ2-7	TRBV28	once	.	TGTGCCAGCAGTCTGGACAAGACAACCTACGAGCAGTACTTC	CASSLDKTTYEQYF
TRBJ1-6	TRBV5-1	.	.	TGCGCCAGCAGCTTGGCGCAGGGCGGTAATTCACCCCTCCACTTT	CASSLAQGGNSPLHF
TRBJ1-6	TRBV18	.	TRBD1	TGTGCCAGCTCAACACAGGGGGGGAATTCACCCCTCCACTTT	CASSTQGGNSPLHF
TRBJ1-1	TRBV10-2	once	TRBD1	TGCGCCAGCAGAGACAGGGGATGGACTGAAGCTTTCTTT	CASRDRGWTEAFF
TRBJ1-1	TRBV5-1	.	TRBD1	TGCGCCAGCGACCCTGGGACAGGGAACACTGAAGCTTTCTTT	CASDPGTGNTEAFF
TRBJ1-2	TRBV9	.	.	TGTGCCAGCAGCGTAGGGCGGTTAGCTAACTATGGCTACACCTTC	CASSVGRLANYGYTF
TRBJ2-1	TRBV4-3	.	.	TGCGCCAGCAGCCAGGGTGCGGGGTACAATGAGCAGTTCTTC	CASSQGAGYNEQFF
TRBJ1-5	TRBV2	few	.	TGTGCCAGCACTCCGGGGGGGAGTCAGCCCCAGCATTTT	CASTPGGSQPQHF
TRBJ2-5	TRBV2	.	TRBD1	TGTGCCAGCAGCGGACAGGTCCAAGAGACCCAGTACTTC	CASSGQVQETQYF
TRBJ2-2	TRBV19	.	TRBD2	TGTGCCAGTAGTACGGGAGCGGGAGGGCCATCAGGGGAGCTGTTTTTT	CASSTGAGGPSGELFF
TRBJ2-5	TRBV2	.	.	TGTGCCAGCAGGATTGGGGGCCGGGAGACCCAGTACTTC	CASRIGGRETQYF
TRBJ1-1	TRBV7-3	.	.	TGTGCCAGCAGCACCCACAGAAACACTGAAGCTTTCTTT	CASSTHRNTEAFF